The present T cell receptor (beta chain) was sequenced within a study of CDR3 diversity in severe acne. Using its own MiXCR run on the PCR reads, TCRdb lists one record per CDR3 protein. The sample lists about 85,000 distinct CDR3 sequences, 45% to 50% occurring once. The CDR3 loop spans 14 amino acids. The V gene's germline CDR1 is DFQATT and CDR2 SNEGSKA (reference sequence). This clonotype was recorded once. Compared with germline, one end of the junction differs, possibly owing to a read error. The V and J genes are TRBV20-1 and TRBJ2-2, with D perhaps TRBD1 or TRBD2 (5 bases each). The sequence was collected from a male donor in good health, serving as a control. The sample taken for sequencing was blood. In nucleotides, the CDR3 is TGCAGTGCTAGAGATAACCGGGACGCCGGGGAGCTGTTTTTC. It is translated as CSARDNRDAGELFF.